This TCR beta chain comes out of a study of OX40 agonist ivuxolimab in advanced cancers. Study-level information: Prior anti-PD-1, anti-PD-L1 or anti-CTLA-4 therapy was allowed; roughly 40% had some.

Repertoires were generated with immunoSEQ multiplex PCR, while TCRdb's copy carries only in-frame clones and drops some. The data show just under 85,000 clones, approximately 84% seen once. Study-wide results and caveats: Averaging showed that CD8+ T cells had more expanded clones than CD4+ did.

With regard to this clone: The antigen is unknown.

The clonotype was recovered from an adult with an advanced solid tumor such as melanoma, head and neck, liver or kidney cancer. This specimen consisted of CD4+ or CD8+ T cells sorted from blood, obtained in a trial of the OX40 agonist ivuxolimab.

DNA of the CDR3: TGTGCCAGCAGTGCTTCCGGGACAGGGAAGAGGGGAAACACCATATATTTT. This codes for CASSASGTGKRGNTIYF. The chain has TRBV25-1 and TRBJ1-3, with 9 bases lining up with TRBD1. This CDR3 spans 17 amino acids. V lost 4 bases and J lost 4; bases outside the gene matches: 11. CDR1 is MGHDK and CDR2 is SYGVNS in the germline V gene.